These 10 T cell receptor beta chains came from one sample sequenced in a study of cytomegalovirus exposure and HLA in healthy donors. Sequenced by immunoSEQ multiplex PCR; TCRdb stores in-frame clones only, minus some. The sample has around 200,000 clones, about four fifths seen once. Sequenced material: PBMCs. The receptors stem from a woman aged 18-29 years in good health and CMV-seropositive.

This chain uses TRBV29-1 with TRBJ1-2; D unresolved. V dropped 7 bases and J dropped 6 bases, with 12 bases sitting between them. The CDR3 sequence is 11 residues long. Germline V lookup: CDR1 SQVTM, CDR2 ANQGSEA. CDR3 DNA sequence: TGCAGCGCCCGCCAGCGGAATGGCTACACCTTC. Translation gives CSARQRNGYTF.

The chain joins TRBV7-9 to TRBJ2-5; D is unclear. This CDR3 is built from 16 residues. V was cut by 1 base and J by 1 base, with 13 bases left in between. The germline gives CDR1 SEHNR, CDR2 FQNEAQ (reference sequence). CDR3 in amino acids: CASSLVVTTSQETQYF. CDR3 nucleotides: TGTGCCAGCAGCTTAGTGGTCACTACGTCCCAAGAGACCCAGTACTTC.

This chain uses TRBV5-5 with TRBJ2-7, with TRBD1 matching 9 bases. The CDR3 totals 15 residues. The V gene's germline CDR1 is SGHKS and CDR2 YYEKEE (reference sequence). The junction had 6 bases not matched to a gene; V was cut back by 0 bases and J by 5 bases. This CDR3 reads CASSLGPGTGNEQYF. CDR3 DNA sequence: TGTGCCAGCAGCTTGGGTCCCGGGACAGGGAACGAGCAGTACTTC.

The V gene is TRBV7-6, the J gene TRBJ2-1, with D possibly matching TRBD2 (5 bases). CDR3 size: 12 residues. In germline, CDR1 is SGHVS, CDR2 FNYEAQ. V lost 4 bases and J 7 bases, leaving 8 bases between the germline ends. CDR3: CASSSSQNEQFF. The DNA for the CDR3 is TGTGCCAGCAGCTCTAGCCAAAATGAGCAGTTCTTC.

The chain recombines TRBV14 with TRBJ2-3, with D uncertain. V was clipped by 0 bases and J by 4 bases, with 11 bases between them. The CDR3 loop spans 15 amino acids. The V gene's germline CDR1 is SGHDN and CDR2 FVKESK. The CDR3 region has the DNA TGTGCCAGCAGCCAAGACCCGTCCTTCCCAGATACGCAGTATTTT. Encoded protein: CASSQDPSFPDTQYF.

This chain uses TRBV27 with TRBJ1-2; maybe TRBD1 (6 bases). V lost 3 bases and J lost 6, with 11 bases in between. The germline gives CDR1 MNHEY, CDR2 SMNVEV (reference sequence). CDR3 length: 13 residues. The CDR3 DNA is TGTGCCAGCAGTTTTCGGGGGGCAAATGGCTACACCTTC. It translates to CASSFRGANGYTF.

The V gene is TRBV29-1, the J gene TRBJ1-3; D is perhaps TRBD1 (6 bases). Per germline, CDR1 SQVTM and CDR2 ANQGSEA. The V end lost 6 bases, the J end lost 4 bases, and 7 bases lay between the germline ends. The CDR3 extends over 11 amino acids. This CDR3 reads CSVDRGNTIYF. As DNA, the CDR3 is TGCAGCGTAGACAGGGGAAACACCATATATTTT.

The CDR3 sequence is CASSEFGRPGSTNSPLHF. The CDR3 nucleotides read TGTGCCAGCAGTGAATTCGGTCGGCCCGGGAGTACGAATTCACCCCTCCACTTT. This chain links TRBV2 with TRBJ1-6; no clear D. The CDR3 covers 18 residues. In germline, CDR1 is SNHLY, CDR2 FYNNEI. The germline V and J ends were trimmed by 2 bases and 7 bases, with 21 bases remaining between them.

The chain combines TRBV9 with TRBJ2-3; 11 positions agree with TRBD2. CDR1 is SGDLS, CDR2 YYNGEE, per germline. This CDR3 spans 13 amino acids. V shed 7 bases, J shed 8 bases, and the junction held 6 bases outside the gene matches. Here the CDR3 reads CASGSGGAATQYF. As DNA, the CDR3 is TGTGCCAGCGGTAGCGGGGGGGCGGCTACGCAGTATTTT.

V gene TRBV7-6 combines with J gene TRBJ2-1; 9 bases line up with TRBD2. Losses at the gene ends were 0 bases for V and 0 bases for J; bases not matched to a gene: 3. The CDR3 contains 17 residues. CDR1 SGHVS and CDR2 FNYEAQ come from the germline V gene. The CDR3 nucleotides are TGTGCCAGCAGCTTAGCGCGGGGGGGGAACTCCTACAATGAGCAGTTCTTC. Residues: CASSLARGGNSYNEQFF.